These T cell receptor beta chains were read from a single sample in a study of vaccination and CD4 T cells after COVID-19. A single record per CDR3 protein comes from TCRdb applying MiXCR to the PCR reads. The repertoire holds around 15,000 distinct CDR3 sequences, with approximately 54% as singletons. Their cognate antigens are unknown. The sample taken for sequencing was CD4+ T cells from blood, cultured in vitro. The receptors stem from a human donor who had recovered from COVID-19. CDR3s include the opening cysteine and the closing phenylalanine or tryptophan. The order of the fields is J gene, clone size, V gene, D gene, CDR3 protein, CDR3 DNA. D genes are given only for firm matches. Not all rows give a size; the values are once, few, many and, for expanded clones, a class.

J: TRBJ2-2; size: -; V: TRBV20-1; D: -; CDR3: CSAREFRSALDNTGELFF; DNA: TGCAGTGCTAGAGAGTTCCGGTCGGCCCTCGATAACACCGGGGAGCTGTTTTTT
J: TRBJ1-2; size: few; V: TRBV12-3/TRBV12-4; D: -; CDR3: CASSRGPGEGYTF; DNA: TGTGCCAGCAGCCGCGGACCCGGGGAGGGCTACACCTTC
J: TRBJ2-5; size: -; V: TRBV2; D: TRBD2; CDR3: CASNRLAGAQETQYF; DNA: TGTGCCAGCAACAGACTAGCGGGCGCCCAAGAGACCCAGTACTTC
J: TRBJ1-6; size: -; V: TRBV19; D: -; CDR3: CASSSDWESSPLHF; DNA: TGTGCCAGTAGTAGTGACTGGGAGAGCTCACCCCTCCACTTT
J: TRBJ2-1; size: once; V: TRBV15; D: -; CDR3: CATSRDRQFEQFF; DNA: TGTGCCACCAGCAGAGATCGACAGTTTGAGCAGTTCTTC
J: TRBJ1-6; size: -; V: TRBV6-1; D: -; CDR3: CASTQGDSPLHF; DNA: TGTGCCAGCACCCAAGGAGATTCACCCCTCCACTTT
J: TRBJ2-1; size: -; V: TRBV7-2; D: -; CDR3: CASSFYDNEQFF; DNA: TGTGCCAGCAGCTTCTACGACAATGAGCAGTTCTTC
J: TRBJ1-4; size: -; V: TRBV15; D: -; CDR3: CATSRDGPRVSGEKLFF; DNA: TGTGCCACCAGCAGAGATGGGCCACGTGTCTCAGGTGAAAAACTGTTTTTT
J: TRBJ2-3; size: -; V: TRBV19; D: -; CDR3: CASSIATAATDTQYF; DNA: TGTGCCAGTAGTATAGCAACGGCAGCAACAGATACGCAGTATTTT
J: TRBJ1-5; size: -; V: TRBV20-1; D: TRBD1; CDR3: CSATRGQGSNQPQHF; DNA: TGCAGTGCTACCAGAGGACAGGGAAGCAATCAGCCCCAGCATTTT
J: TRBJ1-5; size: -; V: TRBV20-1; D: -; CDR3: CSARDMRPDSNQPQHF; DNA: TGCAGTGCTAGAGATATGAGGCCAGACTCCAATCAGCCCCAGCATTTT
J: TRBJ2-5; size: -; V: TRBV30; D: -; CDR3: CAWTGADQETQYF; DNA: TGTGCCTGGACAGGGGCCGATCAAGAGACCCAGTACTTC
J: TRBJ2-7; size: -; V: TRBV20-1; D: -; CDR3: CSALTGHSYEQYF; DNA: TGCAGTGCTTTAACGGGACACTCCTACGAGCAGTACTTC
J: TRBJ2-7; size: -; V: TRBV29-1; D: TRBD1; CDR3: CSVGGQGREQYF; DNA: TGCAGCGTTGGGGGACAGGGTCGCGAGCAGTACTTC
J: TRBJ2-3; size: once; V: TRBV7-2; D: -; CDR3: CASSLLVADTQYF; DNA: TGTGCCAGCAGCTTATTAGTAGCAGATACGCAGTATTTT
J: TRBJ1-6; size: -; V: TRBV9; D: TRBD1; CDR3: CASSVFDRVTSPLHF; DNA: TGTGCCAGCAGCGTATTCGACAGGGTTACTTCACCCCTCCACTTT
J: TRBJ1-2; size: -; V: TRBV5-1; D: TRBD1; CDR3: CASSWGQGIGYGYTF; DNA: TGCGCCAGCAGCTGGGGACAGGGAATTGGCTATGGCTACACCTTC
J: TRBJ2-7; size: once; V: TRBV12-3/TRBV12-4; D: -; CDR3: CASSLSGVGEQYF; DNA: TGTGCCAGCAGTTTATCGGGAGTAGGCGAGCAGTACTTC
J: TRBJ2-5; size: -; V: TRBV6-1; D: TRBD1; CDR3: CASSRGQNQETQYF; DNA: TGTGCCAGCAGCCGGGGACAGAACCAAGAGACCCAGTACTTC
J: TRBJ2-5; size: few; V: TRBV10-3; D: -; CDR3: CASSYSHLPYQETQYF; DNA: TGTGCCAGCAGTTACTCGCACCTACCGTACCAAGAGACCCAGTACTTC
J: TRBJ2-2; size: -; V: TRBV7-9; D: TRBD2; CDR3: CASSIPGLAGGDTGELFF; DNA: TGTGCCAGCAGCATACCGGGACTAGCGGGAGGGGACACCGGGGAGCTGTTTTTT
J: TRBJ2-5; size: once; V: TRBV6-1; D: -; CDR3: CASSDRPWGTQYF; DNA: TGTGCCAGCAGCGACCGCCCCTGGGGGACCCAGTACTTC
J: TRBJ2-6; size: few; V: TRBV7-3; D: -; CDR3: CASSLGTTSGANVLTF; DNA: TGTGCCAGCAGCCTAGGGACAACCTCTGGGGCCAACGTCCTGACTTTC
J: TRBJ1-1; size: -; V: TRBV2; D: TRBD1; CDR3: CASRDRVLTTEAFF; DNA: TGTGCCAGCAGGGACAGGGTGCTTACAACTGAAGCTTTCTTT
J: TRBJ2-1; size: few; V: TRBV21-1; D: -; CDR3: CASSRLAGVEGHEQFF; DNA: TGTGCCAGCAGCAGACTAGCGGGGGTAGAGGGGCATGAGCAGTTCTTC
J: TRBJ2-7; size: once; V: TRBV20-1; D: TRBD1; CDR3: CSATTGGLPYEQYF; DNA: TGCAGTGCAACGACAGGGGGCCTCCCCTACGAGCAGTACTTC
J: TRBJ2-7; size: -; V: TRBV4-3; D: -; CDR3: CASSLYSVGGLTYEQYF; DNA: TGCGCCAGCAGCCTATACTCAGTCGGGGGTCTTACCTACGAGCAGTACTTC
J: TRBJ2-5; size: -; V: TRBV7-2; D: -; CDR3: CASSLAGGGAWETQYF; DNA: TGTGCCAGCAGCTTAGCTGGTGGGGGGGCCTGGGAGACCCAGTACTTC
J: TRBJ1-1; size: -; V: TRBV4-1; D: -; CDR3: CASSQDQEFKAFF; DNA: TGCGCCAGCAGCCAAGACCAGGAATTCAAAGCTTTCTTT
J: TRBJ1-2; size: -; V: TRBV7-9; D: -; CDR3: CASSLRLSSASYGYTF; DNA: TGTGCCAGCAGCTTACGGTTAAGCAGCGCCAGCTATGGCTACACCTTC
J: TRBJ1-1; size: -; V: TRBV11-3; D: -; CDR3: CASSLQGNTEAFF; DNA: TGTGCCAGCAGCTTACAGGGTAACACTGAAGCTTTCTTT
J: TRBJ2-1; size: -; V: TRBV24-1; D: TRBD2; CDR3: CATSDQLATDYNEQFF; DNA: TGTGCCACCAGTGACCAACTAGCGACGGACTACAATGAGCAGTTCTTC
J: TRBJ1-2; size: -; V: TRBV20-1; D: TRBD1; CDR3: CSAGGTGKSYGYTF; DNA: TGCAGTGCCGGTGGGACAGGCAAATCTTATGGCTACACCTTC
J: TRBJ2-5; size: -; V: TRBV20-1; D: TRBD2; CDR3: CSARVVTSGVQETQYF; DNA: TGCAGTGCTAGAGTGGTGACTAGCGGGGTCCAAGAGACCCAGTACTTC
J: TRBJ2-5; size: few; V: TRBV2; D: -; CDR3: CASSPTGETQYF; DNA: TGTGCCAGCAGTCCTACGGGAGAGACCCAGTACTTC
J: TRBJ2-2; size: -; V: TRBV20-1; D: -; CDR3: CSARDRYTGELFF; DNA: TGCAGTGCTAGAGATCGATACACCGGGGAGCTGTTTTTT
J: TRBJ1-5; size: -; V: TRBV20-1; D: -; CDR3: CSASWRGNQPQHF; DNA: TGCAGTGCTAGTTGGAGGGGCAATCAGCCCCAGCATTTT
J: TRBJ1-2; size: -; V: TRBV20-1; D: -; CDR3: CSAGSGGQEGYTF; DNA: TGCAGTGCTGGTTCCGGGGGGCAAGAAGGCTACACCTTC
J: TRBJ1-1; size: -; V: TRBV7-2; D: TRBD1; CDR3: CASSFGTANTEAFF; DNA: TGTGCCAGCAGCTTCGGGACAGCGAACACTGAAGCTTTCTTT
J: TRBJ2-1; size: -; V: TRBV15; D: -; CDR3: CATSNGGNEQFF; DNA: TGTGCCACCTCCAATGGTGGCAATGAGCAGTTCTTC
J: TRBJ2-5; size: few; V: TRBV7-2; D: -; CDR3: CASSLIGSKETQYF; DNA: TGTGCCAGCAGCTTAATCGGGAGTAAAGAGACCCAGTACTTC
J: TRBJ2-1; size: -; V: TRBV7-9; D: TRBD1; CDR3: CASSLQGANLYNEQFF; DNA: TGTGCCAGCAGCTTGCAGGGGGCCAACCTCTACAATGAGCAGTTCTTC
J: TRBJ1-5; size: medium-sized; V: TRBV6-5; D: -; CDR3: CASSSQTTRDNQPQHF; DNA: TGTGCCAGCAGTTCCCAAACCACTAGAGACAATCAGCCCCAGCATTTT
J: TRBJ1-5; size: -; V: TRBV7-2; D: -; CDR3: CASSEQGRIRQPQHF; DNA: TGTGCCAGCAGCGAACAAGGGCGGATTCGGCAGCCCCAGCATTTT
J: TRBJ1-2; size: few; V: TRBV20-1; D: -; CDR3: CSATDDRHGTYGYTF; DNA: TGCAGTGCTACCGATGACAGGCACGGGACCTATGGCTACACCTTC
J: TRBJ2-1; size: -; V: TRBV20-1; D: TRBD1; CDR3: CSWDRGWYNEQFF; DNA: TGCAGCTGGGACAGAGGATGGTACAATGAGCAGTTCTTC
J: TRBJ1-2; size: few; V: TRBV24-1; D: -; CDR3: CATSDFPYYGYTF; DNA: TGTGCCACCAGTGATTTTCCCTACTATGGCTACACCTTC
J: TRBJ2-7; size: -; V: TRBV5-4; D: -; CDR3: CASSLSGAQTEYF; DNA: TGTGCCAGCAGCTTGTCTGGGGCACAAACGGAGTACTTC
J: TRBJ1-2; size: -; V: TRBV6-5; D: -; CDR3: CASSYPDRDHGYTF; DNA: TGTGCCAGCAGTTACCCGGACAGAGACCATGGCTACACCTTC